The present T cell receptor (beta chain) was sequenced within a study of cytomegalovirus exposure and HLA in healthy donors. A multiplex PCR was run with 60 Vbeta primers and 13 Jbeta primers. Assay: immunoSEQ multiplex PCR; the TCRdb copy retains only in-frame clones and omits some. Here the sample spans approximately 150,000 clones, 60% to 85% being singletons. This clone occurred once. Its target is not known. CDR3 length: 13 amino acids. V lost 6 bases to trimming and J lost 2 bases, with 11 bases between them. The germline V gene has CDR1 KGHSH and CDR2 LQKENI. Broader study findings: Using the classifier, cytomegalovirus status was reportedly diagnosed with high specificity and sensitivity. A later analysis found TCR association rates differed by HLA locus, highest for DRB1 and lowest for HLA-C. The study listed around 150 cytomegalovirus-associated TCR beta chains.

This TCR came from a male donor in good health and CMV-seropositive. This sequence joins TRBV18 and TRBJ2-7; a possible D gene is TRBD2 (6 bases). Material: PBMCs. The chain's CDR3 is CASSPGGPYEQYF. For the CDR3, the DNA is TGTGCCAGCTCTCCCGGGGGTCCCTACGAGCAGTACTTC.